Presented here are 21 T cell receptor beta chains from one specimen sequenced in a study of T cell responses to AZD1222 COVID-19 vaccine. Profiled with immunoSEQ multiplex PCR; TCRdb holds only in-frame clones, not every one. The repertoire has roughly 120,000 clones, about 94% of them found once; the top ten carry approximately 2.8%. The material was peripheral blood, obtained 28 days after the second AZD1222 dose. The receptors come from an adult who received the AZD1222 COVID-19 vaccine.

The V gene is TRBV4-2, the J gene TRBJ2-2; D not resolved. The CDR3 has 15 residues. Germline CDR1 and CDR2: LGHNA and YNFKEQ. Trimming stripped 0 bases from V and 1 base from J, with 6 bases between. CDR3 DNA sequence: TGTGCCAGCAGCCAAGATCCTTTGAACACCGGGGAGCTGTTTTTT. Amino acid sequence: CASSQDPLNTGELFF.

The chain uses TRBV7-9 and TRBJ1-2; D unresolved. In germline, CDR1 is SEHNR, CDR2 FQNEAQ (reference sequence). There are 14 residues in the CDR3. V gave up 5 bases and J gave up 0 bases, with 10 bases separating them. CDR3 residues: CASSTPETNYGYTF. The CDR3 DNA is TGTGCCAGCAGCACCCCAGAGACTAACTATGGCTACACCTTC.

This chain joins TRBV7-2 and TRBJ1-1, with a tentative D call TRBD1 (5 bases). The V gene's germline CDR1 is SGHTA and CDR2 FQGNSA. The CDR3 sequence is 15 residues long. V lost 2 bases and J 1 base, leaving 11 bases between the germline ends. Here the CDR3 DNA reads TGTGCCAGCAGCTTACAGGGCAGGAGGAACACTGAAGCTTTCTTT. Amino acid sequence: CASSLQGRRNTEAFF.

The chain uses TRBV27 and TRBJ1-2; D is ambiguous. CDR1 MNHEY and CDR2 SMNVEV come from the germline V gene (reference sequence). V was trimmed by 1 base and J by 7 bases, leaving 13 bases between them. The CDR3 has 14 amino acids. CDR3 residues: CASSLFIGNVGYTF. In DNA, the CDR3 is TGTGCCAGCAGTTTATTTATCGGGAATGTTGGCTACACCTTC.

The chain links TRBV3-1 (or the pseudogene TRBV3-2) to TRBJ1-6; tentative D call: TRBD1 (5 bases). This CDR3 spans 16 amino acids. Germline V lookup: CDR1 LGHDT, CDR2 YNNKEL (reference sequence). V lost 6 bases to trimming and J lost 7 bases, with 19 bases between them. CDR3 in amino acids: CASSRQNWGTNSPLHF. DNA for the CDR3: TGTGCCAGCAGTCGTCAGAATTGGGGGACCAATTCACCCCTCCACTTT.

This chain joins TRBV6-2 or TRBV6-3 and TRBJ2-1; the match to TRBD2 covers 7 bases. Unmatched junction bases numbered 6, after V lost 4 bases and J lost 3 bases. The length of the CDR3 is 15 residues. Germline CDR1 is MNHEY and CDR2 is SVGEGT. The chain's CDR3 is CASSFTSESYNEQFF. In DNA, the CDR3 is TGTGCCAGCAGTTTTACTAGCGAGAGCTACAATGAGCAGTTCTTC.

This clone occurred once. V and J are TRBV30 and TRBJ1-5; 7 positions match TRBD1. Germline-derived CDR1 and CDR2 are GTSNPN and SVGIG (reference sequence). CDR3 length: 16 amino acids. J was trimmed by 0 bases and V by 0 bases; bases with no gene match: 5. The CDR3 loop is CAWSVETGHSNQPQHF. In DNA, the CDR3 is TGTGCCTGGAGTGTGGAGACAGGGCATAGCAATCAGCCCCAGCATTTT.

V and J are TRBV5-1 and TRBJ1-2, with TRBD1 identical over 10 bases. Germline V lookup: CDR1 SGHRS, CDR2 YFSETQ. The CDR3 consists of 14 residues. The ends lost 0 bases at V and 7 bases at J; junction bases unmatched: 3. CDR3 sequence (DNA): TGCGCCAGCAGCTTGGGACAGGGGGCTGGTGGCTACACCTTC. This translates into CASSLGQGAGGYTF.

The chain employs TRBV7-9 and TRBJ1-3; D may be TRBD1 (5 bases). The CDR3 loop spans 15 amino acids. V was cut by 5 bases and J by 0 bases, with 11 bases left in between. Germline V CDR1 and CDR2: SEHNR, FQNEAQ (reference sequence). Here the CDR3 DNA reads TGTGCCAGCAGCCTTAGACAGAACTCTGGAAACACCATATATTTT. Translated: CASSLRQNSGNTIYF.

V is TRBV5-4 and J is TRBJ1-2; D ambiguous. There are 19 residues in the CDR3. In germline, CDR1 is SGHNT, CDR2 YYREEE (reference sequence). V dropped 5 bases and J dropped 8 bases, with 34 bases sitting between them. The CDR3 DNA sequence: TGTGCCAGCAGTTCCGGAGCGGAGGTCGGTCCCAGTTTTATATTGGGCTACACCTTC. Protein sequence: CASSSGAEVGPSFILGYTF.

The rearrangement joins TRBV12-3 or TRBV12-4 to TRBJ1-2; D is ambiguous. The CDR3 totals 12 residues. V dropped 5 bases and J dropped 4 bases, with 8 bases sitting between them. The CDR3 DNA sequence: TGTGCCAGCAGTCCGACTGTCTATGGCTACACCTTC. Translating it yields CASSPTVYGYTF.

This clone has just one count. The CDR3 coding sequence is TGTGCCAGCAGCCCACCCCCGACAGGGTTTTCTCATCAGCCCCAGCATTTT. Its translation is CASSPPPTGFSHQPQHF. The chain employs TRBV5-5 and TRBJ1-5, with TRBD1 identical over 7 bases. CDR3 length equals 17 residues. Germline trimming cut 4 bases from V and 5 bases from J; bases unmatched to any gene: 15. Germline CDR1 reads SGHKS; CDR2 reads YYEKEE (reference sequence).

The rearrangement joins TRBV28 to TRBJ2-7; tentative D call: TRBD2 (6 bases). This CDR3 is 13 amino acids long. The germline V gene encodes CDR1 MDHEN and CDR2 SYDVKM. V shed 7 bases and J shed 0 bases, with 10 bases lying between them. The CDR3 protein is CASMRGDSYEQYF. DNA for the CDR3: TGTGCCAGCATGCGGGGAGACTCCTACGAGCAGTACTTC.

The genes are TRBV7-2 and TRBJ1-1, with D tentatively TRBD1 (6 bases). Germline CDR1 reads SGHTA; CDR2 reads FQGNSA. V shed 7 bases and J shed 0 bases, with 12 bases lying between them. The CDR3 consists of 14 residues. The CDR3 loop reads CASTQGLLNTEAFF. The DNA of the CDR3 is TGTGCCAGCACCCAGGGGCTGTTGAACACTGAAGCTTTCTTT.

J is TRBJ1-1 and V is TRBV5-1, with 11 bases matching TRBD1. With V trimmed by 4 bases and J by 8 bases, 13 bases remained unmatched. The CDR3 is 16 residues long. Germline-derived CDR1 and CDR2 are SGHRS and YFSETQ. The DNA for the CDR3 is TGCGCCAGCAGCCCGTCCCCGGGACAGGGGGAGTCCGAAGCTTTCTTT. As protein: CASSPSPGQGESEAFF.

This chain's CDR3 is CASSLESGEQYF. CDR3 sequence (DNA): TGTGCCAGCAGCTTAGAATCGGGTGAACAGTACTTC. The chain recombines TRBV7-9 with TRBJ2-7; D not resolved. This CDR3 has 12 amino acids. CDR1 SEHNR and CDR2 FQNEAQ come from the germline V gene (reference sequence). V dropped 1 base and J dropped 10 bases, with 11 bases sitting between them.

This clone was counted once. Other DNA sequences from this sample encode an identical CDR3 as well. This rearrangement joins TRBV24-1 to TRBJ2-2, with a weak D call TRBD1 (6 bases). With 3 bases removed from V and 4 bases from J, the gap between germline ends came to 11 bases. CDR1 and CDR2 (germline): KGHDR, SFDVKD. This CDR3 has 15 residues. CDR3 nucleotide sequence: TGTGCCACCAGTGATCCGGGACAACCCACCGGGGAGCTGTTTTTT. Translating gives CATSDPGQPTGELFF.

This clone was counted between two and nine times. The chain has TRBV2 and TRBJ1-1; 10 bases fit TRBD1. CDR1 is SNHLY and CDR2 is FYNNEI in the germline V gene. This CDR3 has 13 residues. The ends lost 11 bases at V and 3 bases at J; junction bases unmatched: 6. The chain's CDR3 is CAGQGVGDTEAFF. The CDR3 region has the DNA TGTGCCGGACAGGGGGTCGGGGACACTGAAGCTTTCTTT.

CDR3 nucleotide sequence: TGTGCCAGCAGCCACCGCCTAGCGGAAGCTTTCTTT. Amino acids: CASSHRLAEAFF. V and J are TRBV14 and TRBJ1-1, with D unclear. The V gene lost 3 bases and the J gene lost 8 bases, with 10 bases spanning the gap. The CDR3 is 12 amino acids. The germline CDR1 and CDR2 sequences are SGHDN and FVKESK.

The chain has TRBV9 and TRBJ2-2; 8 bases agree with TRBD2. This CDR3 spans 15 amino acids. Germline lookup yields CDR1 SGDLS and CDR2 YYNGEE. V shed 4 bases and J 2 bases; nucleotides not matched to a gene: 4. The DNA of the CDR3 is TGTGCCAGCAGCCTCCGGGAGGGAAACACCGGGGAGCTGTTTTTT. Translated: CASSLREGNTGELFF. The full variable domain, with the rest looked up from reference TRBV9 and TRBJ2-2, is DSGVTQTPKHLITATGQRVTLRCSPRSGDLSVYWYQQSLDQGLQFLIQYYNGEERAKGNILERFSAQQFPDLHSELNLSSLELGDSALYFCASSLREGNTGELFFGEGSRLTVL.

The J gene is TRBJ1-2, the V gene TRBV6-1; the D is unclear. Germline lookup yields CDR1 MNHNS and CDR2 SASEGT. The length of the CDR3 is 14 residues. V shed 3 bases and J shed 3 bases, with 11 bases lying between them. The chain's CDR3 is CASSEWQVDYGYTF. The CDR3 coding sequence is TGTGCCAGCAGTGAGTGGCAGGTTGACTATGGCTACACCTTC.